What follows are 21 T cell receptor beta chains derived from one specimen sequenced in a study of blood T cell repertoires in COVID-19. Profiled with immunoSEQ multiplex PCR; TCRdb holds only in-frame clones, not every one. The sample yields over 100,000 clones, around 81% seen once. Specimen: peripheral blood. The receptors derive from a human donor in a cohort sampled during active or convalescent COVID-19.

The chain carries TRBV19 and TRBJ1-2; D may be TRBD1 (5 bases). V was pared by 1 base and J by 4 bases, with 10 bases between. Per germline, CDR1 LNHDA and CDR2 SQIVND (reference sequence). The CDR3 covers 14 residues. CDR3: CASSIGGSPYGYTF. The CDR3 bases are TGTGCCAGTAGTATAGGGGGCAGCCCCTATGGCTACACCTTC.

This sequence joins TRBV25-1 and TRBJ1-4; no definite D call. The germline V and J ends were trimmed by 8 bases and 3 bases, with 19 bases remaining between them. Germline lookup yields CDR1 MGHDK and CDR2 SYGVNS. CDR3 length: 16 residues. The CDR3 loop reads CASSKGSGPANEKLFF. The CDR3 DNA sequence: TGTGCCAGCTCCAAAGGGAGTGGTCCGGCTAATGAAAAACTGTTTTTT.

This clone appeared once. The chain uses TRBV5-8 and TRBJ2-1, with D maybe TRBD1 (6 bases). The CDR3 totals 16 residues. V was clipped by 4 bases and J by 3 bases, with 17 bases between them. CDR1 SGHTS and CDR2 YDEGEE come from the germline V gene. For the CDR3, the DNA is TGTGCCAGCAGCCCCGACAGGCGTTACCGCTACAATGAGCAGTTCTTC. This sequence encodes CASSPDRRYRYNEQFF.

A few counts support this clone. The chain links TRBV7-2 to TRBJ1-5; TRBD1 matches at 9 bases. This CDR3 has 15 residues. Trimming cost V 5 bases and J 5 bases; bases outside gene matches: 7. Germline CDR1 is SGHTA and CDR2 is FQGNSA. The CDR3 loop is CASSLGQGFDQPQHF. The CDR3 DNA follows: TGTGCCAGCAGCCTGGGACAGGGCTTCGATCAGCCCCAGCATTTT.

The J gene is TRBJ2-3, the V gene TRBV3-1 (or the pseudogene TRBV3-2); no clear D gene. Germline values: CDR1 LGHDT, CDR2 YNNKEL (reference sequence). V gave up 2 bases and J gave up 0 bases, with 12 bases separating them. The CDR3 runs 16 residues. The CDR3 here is CASSQMGQLSTDTQYF. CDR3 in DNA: TGTGCCAGCAGCCAAATGGGCCAACTTAGCACAGATACGCAGTATTTT.

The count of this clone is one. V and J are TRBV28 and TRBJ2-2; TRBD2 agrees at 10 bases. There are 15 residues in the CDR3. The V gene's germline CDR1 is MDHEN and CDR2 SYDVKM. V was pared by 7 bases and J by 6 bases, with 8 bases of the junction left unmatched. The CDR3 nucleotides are TGTGCCAGCAATGCTCAGGGACTAGCGCCCGGGGAGCTGTTTTTT. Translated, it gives CASNAQGLAPGELFF.

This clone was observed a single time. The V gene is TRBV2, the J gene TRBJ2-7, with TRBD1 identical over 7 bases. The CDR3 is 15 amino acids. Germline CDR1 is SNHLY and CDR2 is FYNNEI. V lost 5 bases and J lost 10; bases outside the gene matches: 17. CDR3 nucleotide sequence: TGTGCCAGCAGTCCTCCCAATGACAGGGTCCTGGGCCAGTACTTC. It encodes CASSPPNDRVLGQYF.

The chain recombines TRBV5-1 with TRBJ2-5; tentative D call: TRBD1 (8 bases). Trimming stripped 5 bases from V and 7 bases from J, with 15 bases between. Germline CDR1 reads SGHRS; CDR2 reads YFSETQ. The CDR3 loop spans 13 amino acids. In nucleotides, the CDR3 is TGCGCCAGCAGTCCAGGGGGCGGGGGGACCCAGTACTTC. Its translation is CASSPGGGGTQYF. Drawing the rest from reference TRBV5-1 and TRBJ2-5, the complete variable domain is KAGVTQTPRYLIKTRGQQVTLSCSPISGHRSVSWYQQTPGQGLQFLFEYFSETQRNKGNFPGRFSGRQFSNSRSEMNVSTLELGDSALYLCASSPGGGGTQYFGPGTRLLVL.

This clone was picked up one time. CDR3 amino acids: CASSLIFRQGTYNEQFF. CDR3 DNA: TGTGCCAGCAGCTTAATTTTCAGACAGGGGACCTACAATGAGCAGTTCTTC. This sequence joins TRBV7-2 and TRBJ2-1; 8 bases fit TRBD1. Germline assignment: CDR1 SGHTA and CDR2 FQGNSA. The CDR3 sequence is 17 residues long. Losses at the gene ends were 2 bases for V and 2 bases for J; bases not matched to a gene: 8.

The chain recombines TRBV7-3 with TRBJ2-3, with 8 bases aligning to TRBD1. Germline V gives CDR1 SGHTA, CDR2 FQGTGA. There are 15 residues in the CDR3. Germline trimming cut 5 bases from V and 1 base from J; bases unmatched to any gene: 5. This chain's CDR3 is CASSPGQGRTDTQYF. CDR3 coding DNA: TGTGCCAGCAGCCCAGGACAGGGTCGCACAGATACGCAGTATTTT.

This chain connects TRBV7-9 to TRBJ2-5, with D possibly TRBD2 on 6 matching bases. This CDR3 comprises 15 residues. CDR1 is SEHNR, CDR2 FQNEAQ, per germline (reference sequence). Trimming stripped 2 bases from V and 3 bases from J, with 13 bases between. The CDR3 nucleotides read TGTGCCAGCAGCTTATATGGGAGGCCGGAAGAGACCCAGTACTTC. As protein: CASSLYGRPEETQYF.

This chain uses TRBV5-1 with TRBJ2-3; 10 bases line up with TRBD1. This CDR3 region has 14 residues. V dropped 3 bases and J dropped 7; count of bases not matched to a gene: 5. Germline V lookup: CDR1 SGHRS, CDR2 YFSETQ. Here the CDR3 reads CASSSRTGGHTQYF. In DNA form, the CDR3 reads TGCGCCAGCAGCTCGCGGACAGGGGGGCATACGCAGTATTTT.

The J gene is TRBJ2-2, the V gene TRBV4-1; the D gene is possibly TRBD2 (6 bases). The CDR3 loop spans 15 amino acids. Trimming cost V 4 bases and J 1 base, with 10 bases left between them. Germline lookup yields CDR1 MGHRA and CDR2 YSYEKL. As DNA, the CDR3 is TGCGCCAGCAGCCGAAGCGGGCAGAACACCGGGGAGCTGTTTTTT. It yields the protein CASSRSGQNTGELFF.

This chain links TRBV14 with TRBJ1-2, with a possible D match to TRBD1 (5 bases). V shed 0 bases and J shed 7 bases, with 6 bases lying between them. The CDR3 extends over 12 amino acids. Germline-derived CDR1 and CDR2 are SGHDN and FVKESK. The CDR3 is CASSQDRVGYTF. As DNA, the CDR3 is TGTGCCAGCAGCCAAGACAGGGTTGGCTACACCTTC.

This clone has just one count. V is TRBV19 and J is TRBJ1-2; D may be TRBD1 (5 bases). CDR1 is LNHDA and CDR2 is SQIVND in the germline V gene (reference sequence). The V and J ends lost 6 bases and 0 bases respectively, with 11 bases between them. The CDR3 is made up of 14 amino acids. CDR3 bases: TGTGCCAGTAGCAAACAGGATGCTAACTATGGCTACACCTTC. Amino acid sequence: CASSKQDANYGYTF.

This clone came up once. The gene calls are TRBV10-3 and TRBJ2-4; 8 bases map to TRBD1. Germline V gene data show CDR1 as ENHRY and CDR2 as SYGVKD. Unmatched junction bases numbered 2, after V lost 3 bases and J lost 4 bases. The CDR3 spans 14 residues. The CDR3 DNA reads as TGTGCCATCAGTGATCGGACAGGGAAAAACATTCAGTACTTC. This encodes CAISDRTGKNIQYF.

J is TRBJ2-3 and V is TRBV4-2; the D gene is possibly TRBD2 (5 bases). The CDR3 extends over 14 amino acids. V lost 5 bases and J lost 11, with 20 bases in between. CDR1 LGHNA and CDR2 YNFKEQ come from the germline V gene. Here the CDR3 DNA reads TGTGCCAGCAGCGGAGAAGGGAGCTTGAGTAGGCAGTATTTT. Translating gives CASSGEGSLSRQYF.

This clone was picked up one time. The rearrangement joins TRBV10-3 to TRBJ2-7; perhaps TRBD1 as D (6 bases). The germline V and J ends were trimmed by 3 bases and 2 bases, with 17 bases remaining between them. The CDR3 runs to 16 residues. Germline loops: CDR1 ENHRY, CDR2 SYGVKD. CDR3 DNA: TGTGCCATCAGTGATACAGGGATGGCTTTCGCCTACGAGCAGTACTTC. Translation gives CAISDTGMAFAYEQYF.

This chain's CDR3 is CASSGGASHRGNTIYF. CDR3 DNA: TGTGCCAGCTCCGGGGGGGCTTCCCATCGTGGAAACACCATATATTTT. This chain joins TRBV18 and TRBJ1-3; possibly TRBD1 for D (6 bases). The CDR3 is 16 residues long. Germline loops: CDR1 KGHSH, CDR2 LQKENI. The germline V and J ends were trimmed by 6 bases and 3 bases, with 18 bases remaining between them.

Here the CDR3 reads CASSWRTGGLEQYF. The DNA of the CDR3 is TGTGCCAGCAGCTGGAGGACAGGGGGACTTGAGCAGTACTTC. This sequence joins TRBV7-2 and TRBJ2-7; 10 bases match TRBD1. V lost 4 bases, J lost 7 bases, and 7 bases stayed unmatched. This CDR3 comprises 14 residues. Germline CDR1 reads SGHTA; CDR2 reads FQGNSA.

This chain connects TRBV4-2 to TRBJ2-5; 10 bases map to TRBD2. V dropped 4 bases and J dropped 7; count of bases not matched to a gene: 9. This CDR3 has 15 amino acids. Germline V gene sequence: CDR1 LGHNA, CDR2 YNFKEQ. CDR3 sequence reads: CASSLTGTSAGTQYF. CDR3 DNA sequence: TGTGCCAGCAGCCTCACTGGGACTAGCGCAGGGACCCAGTACTTC.